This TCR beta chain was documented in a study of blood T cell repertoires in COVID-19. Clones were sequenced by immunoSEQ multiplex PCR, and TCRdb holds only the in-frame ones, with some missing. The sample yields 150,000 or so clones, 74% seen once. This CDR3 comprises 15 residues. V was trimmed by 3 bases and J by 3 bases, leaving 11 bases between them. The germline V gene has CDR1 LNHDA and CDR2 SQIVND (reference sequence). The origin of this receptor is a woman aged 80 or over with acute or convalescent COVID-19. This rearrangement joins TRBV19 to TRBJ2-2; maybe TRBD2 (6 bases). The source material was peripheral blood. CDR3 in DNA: TGTGCCAGTAGTATTCTGCGGGACTACACCGGGGAGCTGTTTTTT. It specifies CASSILRDYTGELFF. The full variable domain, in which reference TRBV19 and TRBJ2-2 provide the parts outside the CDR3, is DGGITQSPKYLFRKEGQNVTLSCEQNLNHDAMYWYRQDPGQGLRLIYYSQIVNDFQKGDIAEGYSVSREKKESFPLTVTSAQKNPTAFYLCASSILRDYTGELFFGEGSRLTVL.